This TCR beta chain emerged from a study of response to subunit inactivated influenza vaccine. CDR3 length: 16 amino acids. V lost 5 bases and J lost 4; bases outside the gene matches: 7. In germline, CDR1 is DFQATT, CDR2 SNEGSKA (reference sequence). Remarks on this clonotype: The antigen is undetermined.

TCRdb called the RT-PCR reads again in MiXCR, with one record for every CDR3 protein. The repertoire holds fewer than 550,000 distinct CDR3 sequences, with about 25% as singletons. Findings of the study overall: New T cells are recruited in small numbers by each seasonal influenza vaccination, according to the authors' suggestion.

This receptor was taken from a man aged 50 to 59 who received an inactivated influenza vaccine. V gene TRBV20-1 combines with J gene TRBJ2-1, with 14 bases matching TRBD2. The sample was CD4+ T cells sorted from PBMCs, taken about 5 days after vaccination. CDR3 sequence: CSAQGLAGGPYNEQFF. The DNA of the CDR3 is TGCAGTGCTCAAGGACTAGCGGGAGGCCCTTACAATGAGCAGTTCTTC.